The TCR beta chain under discussion was sequenced for a study of cytomegalovirus exposure and HLA in healthy donors. Study-wide background: An early release of data contained approximately 85 million unique TCRs, which came from HLA-typed donors. Study-wide findings and caveats: Many donors carried some public TCRs, although rarity characterized most TCR sequences.

In the case of this clone: Its target is unknown.

With 60 Vbeta and 13 Jbeta primers, the PCR was carried out. Some clones are missing from TCRdb's copy, which holds only in-frame ones; the method was immunoSEQ multiplex PCR. Altogether more than 90,000 clones are present, about 80% being singletons, with the ten largest covering roughly 2%. This clonotype originated in a man aged 40-55 years in good health and CMV-seronegative. What was sequenced was PBMCs.

DNA of the CDR3: TGTGCCAGCAGCCGGGACAGGGACTACGAGCAGTACTTC. Translating it yields CASSRDRDYEQYF. The chain combines TRBV6-5 with TRBJ2-7, with 9 bases lining up with TRBD1. V lost 6 bases and J lost 3; bases outside the gene matches: 3. The CDR3 is 13 amino acids. Per germline, CDR1 MNHEY and CDR2 SVGAGI.